The 30 T cell receptor beta chains reported below all come from one sample, sequenced in a study of blood T cell repertoires in COVID-19. Some clones are missing from TCRdb's copy, which holds only in-frame ones; the method was immunoSEQ multiplex PCR. The profile shows 150,000 to 180,000 clones, around 78% of them singletons. Sequenced sample: peripheral blood. The origin of the receptors is an elderly man with acute or convalescent COVID-19.

The chain joins TRBV20-1 to TRBJ1-1; D might be TRBD1 (6 bases). Germline V gene sequence: CDR1 DFQATT, CDR2 SNEGSKA (reference sequence). The CDR3 spans 11 residues. V shed 3 bases and J shed 5 bases, with 7 bases lying between them. This CDR3 reads CSARQGTEAFF. CDR3 DNA sequence: TGCAGTGCTAGGCAGGGGACTGAAGCTTTCTTT.

This clone came up a few times. The chain carries TRBV6-5 and TRBJ1-1; perhaps TRBD1 as D (6 bases). The ends were cut back, 6 bases at V and 5 bases at J, with 13 bases in the middle. Germline CDR1 MNHEY, CDR2 SVGAGI. CDR3 size: 13 residues. CDR3 nucleotides: TGTGCCAGCAGGGCGGGTACAGGGACTGAAGCTTTCTTT. Its protein product is CASRAGTGTEAFF.

CDR3 nucleotide sequence: TGTGCCAGTAGTATAGGGGCAGGGGCGAACACTGAAGCTTTCTTT. Protein sequence: CASSIGAGANTEAFF. The V and J genes are TRBV19 and TRBJ1-1, with D tentatively TRBD1 (6 bases). Germline V lookup: CDR1 LNHDA, CDR2 SQIVND (reference sequence). The germline V and J ends were trimmed by 1 base and 1 base, with 10 bases remaining between them. The CDR3 length is 15 residues.

As DNA, the CDR3 is TGTGCCAGCAGCCAAGGTGGAGCGGGGTCTACCGGGGAGCTGTTTTTT. Its protein product is CASSQGGAGSTGELFF. The chain carries TRBV16 and TRBJ2-2, with TRBD2 identical over 7 bases. The CDR3 consists of 16 residues. CDR1 and CDR2 from the germline V gene are KGHSY and FQNENV. The junction had 8 bases not matched to a gene; V was cut back by 2 bases and J by 5 bases.

The chain is built from TRBV25-1 and TRBJ1-4; 8 positions match TRBD1. Per the germline V gene, CDR1 is MGHDK and CDR2 is SYGVNS. The junction had 8 bases not matched to a gene; V was cut back by 3 bases and J by 8 bases. The CDR3 is 15 residues long. This CDR3 reads CASSETTGGVEKLFF. CDR3 DNA sequence: TGTGCCAGCAGTGAGACCACAGGGGGTGTCGAAAAACTGTTTTTT.

The chain has TRBV6-5 and TRBJ1-1, with TRBD1 as a possible D gene (6 bases). Germline CDR1 is MNHEY and CDR2 is SVGAGI. The CDR3 has 14 amino acids. Trimming pared 6 bases from V and 5 bases from J, leaving 16 bases between. The CDR3 DNA reads as TGTGCCAGCAGGTCACTCACAGGGACGACTGAAGCTTTCTTT. It encodes CASRSLTGTTEAFF.

The chain has TRBV6-1 and TRBJ1-5, with a possible D match to TRBD1 (5 bases). Trimming left V 2 bases short and J 6 bases short, with 17 bases between. Germline-derived CDR1 and CDR2 are MNHNS and SASEGT. This CDR3 region has 16 residues. CDR3 sequence: CASSEPSGGGFQPQHF. CDR3 coding DNA: TGTGCCAGCAGTGAACCCTCTGGTGGGGGGTTTCAGCCCCAGCATTTT.

This clone was seen a few times. This chain joins TRBV6-1 and TRBJ1-5, with D unclear. The CDR3 covers 14 residues. CDR1 is MNHNS and CDR2 is SASEGT in the germline V gene. The V end was cut by 1 base, the J end by 0 bases, with 4 bases between. CDR3 bases: TGTGCCAGCAGTGAAGGGCTTAGCAATCAGCCCCAGCATTTT. This sequence encodes CASSEGLSNQPQHF.

The chain recombines TRBV11-3 with TRBJ2-7; 8 nucleotides match TRBD1. CDR1 and CDR2 from the germline V gene are SGHNT and YENEEA. There are 13 residues in the CDR3. The V segment lost 5 bases and the J segment 7 bases; nucleotides outside the gene matches: 7. The CDR3, as DNA: TGTGCCAGCAGCCATAGACAGGGGCAAGAGCAGTACTTC. Protein: CASSHRQGQEQYF.

The chain has TRBV10-2 and TRBJ1-5; 7 bases line up with TRBD1. The germline gives CDR1 WSHSY, CDR2 SAAADI. The CDR3 extends over 14 amino acids. With V trimmed by 9 bases and J by 4 bases, 9 bases remained unmatched. The CDR3 coding sequence is TGCGCCAGTCAAACAGGGGTGTGGAATCAGCCCCAGCATTTT. Residues: CASQTGVWNQPQHF.

This clone appeared a few times. V and J are TRBV6-5 and TRBJ1-2; TRBD1 aligns across 11 bases. Trimming cost V 6 bases and J 8 bases; bases outside gene matches: 11. CDR3 length: 15 residues. Per the germline V gene, CDR1 is MNHEY and CDR2 is SVGAGI. CDR3 amino acids: CASSPGGQGESGYTF. The CDR3 DNA is TGTGCCAGCAGCCCGGGGGGACAGGGGGAGAGCGGCTACACCTTC.

V usage is TRBV27 and J usage is TRBJ1-1; 7 positions match TRBD1. Per germline, CDR1 MNHEY and CDR2 SMNVEV (reference sequence). J was trimmed by 5 bases and V by 3 bases; bases with no gene match: 3. The CDR3 loop spans 13 amino acids. In DNA, the CDR3 is TGTGCCAGCAGTTTGGACAGGCGAACTGAAGCTTTCTTT. Its protein product is CASSLDRRTEAFF.

V is TRBV5-6 and J is TRBJ2-5; 10 bases align to TRBD1. V lost 4 bases and J lost 5; bases outside the gene matches: 11. CDR3 size: 16 residues. CDR1 and CDR2 (germline): SGHDT, YYEEEE. This chain's CDR3 is CASSRPGQGFRETQYF. CDR3 nucleotides: TGTGCCAGCAGCCGTCCGGGACAGGGGTTTCGGGAGACCCAGTACTTC. The complete variable domain, with remaining parts taken from reference TRBV5-6 and TRBJ2-5, reads DAGVTQSPTHLIKTRGQQVTLRCSPKSGHDTVSWYQQALGQGPQFIFQYYEEEERQRGNFPDRFSGHQFPNYSSELNVNALLLGDSALYLCASSRPGQGFRETQYFGPGTRLLVL.

Written as DNA, the CDR3 is TGTGCCAGCAGGACGACAGGGCGAGGATCCTACGAGCAGTACTTC. This sequence encodes CASRTTGRGSYEQYF. J is TRBJ2-7 and V is TRBV2; 7 bases are shared with TRBD1. The V gene's germline CDR1 is SNHLY and CDR2 FYNNEI. CDR3 length equals 15 residues. The ends lost 6 bases at V and 1 base at J; junction bases unmatched: 9.

The V call is TRBV2, the J call TRBJ2-3, with 11 bases identical to TRBD2. V gave up 6 bases and J gave up 3 bases; unmatched junction bases: 8. CDR1 SNHLY and CDR2 FYNNEI come from the germline V gene. This CDR3 has 16 amino acids. The CDR3 bases are TGTGCCAGCAGGGGACTAGCGGCACTCCCGACAGATACGCAGTATTTT. Amino acid sequence: CASRGLAALPTDTQYF.

Here the CDR3 reads CASGPGLAGGLNTQYF. The CDR3 region has the DNA TGCGCCAGCGGTCCGGGACTAGCGGGGGGTCTAAATACGCAGTATTTT. This chain links TRBV5-1 with TRBJ2-3; 15 bases map to TRBD2. CDR1 is SGHRS, CDR2 YFSETQ, per germline. The CDR3 loop spans 16 amino acids. Losses at the gene ends were 7 bases for V and 7 bases for J; bases not matched to a gene: 10.

The chain carries TRBV6-2 or TRBV6-3 and TRBJ2-7; D might be TRBD2 (5 bases). The CDR3 loop spans 14 amino acids. With 2 bases removed from V and 5 bases from J, the gap between germline ends came to 13 bases. CDR1 MNHEY and CDR2 SVGEGT come from the germline V gene. CDR3 sequence: CASSYVLARDEQYF. For the CDR3, the DNA is TGTGCCAGCAGTTACGTTCTAGCCCGTGACGAGCAGTACTTC.

The gene calls are TRBV5-6 and TRBJ2-7, with D perhaps TRBD1 (5 bases). Trimming left V 5 bases short and J 2 bases short, with 11 bases between. CDR1 is SGHDT and CDR2 is YYEEEE in the germline V gene. The CDR3 totals 13 residues. CDR3: CASSRQGPYEQYF. In DNA, the CDR3 is TGTGCCAGCAGTAGGCAGGGCCCCTACGAGCAGTACTTC. The full variable domain, rest sourced from reference TRBV5-6 and TRBJ2-7, is DAGVTQSPTHLIKTRGQQVTLRCSPKSGHDTVSWYQQALGQGPQFIFQYYEEEERQRGNFPDRFSGHQFPNYSSELNVNALLLGDSALYLCASSRQGPYEQYFGPGTRLTVT.

A single count supports this clone. The J gene is TRBJ2-1, the V gene TRBV11-1, with TRBD2 identical over 15 bases. The V gene end was trimmed by 3 bases and the J gene end by 7 bases; junction bases not matched to a gene: 4. CDR3 length equals 16 residues. Germline V gene sequence: CDR1 SGHAT, CDR2 FQDESV (reference sequence). CDR3 coding DNA: TGTGCCAGCAGCTTCGGACTAGCGGGGGGGCTGAATGAGCAGTTCTTC. Its protein is CASSFGLAGGLNEQFF.

The genes are TRBV9 and TRBJ1-6, with TRBD1 matching 7 bases. The J segment lost 7 bases and the V segment lost 0 bases, leaving 4 bases of the junction unmatched. This CDR3 comprises 15 residues. Germline CDR1 and CDR2: SGDLS and YYNGEE. CDR3 loop: CASSVGQGENSPLHF. CDR3 coding DNA: TGTGCCAGCAGCGTAGGACAGGGCGAGAATTCACCCCTCCACTTT.

The rearrangement links TRBV29-1 to TRBJ1-1; the D gene is possibly TRBD1 (6 bases). This CDR3 spans 12 amino acids. Per germline, CDR1 SQVTM and CDR2 ANQGSEA. Trimming left V 4 bases short and J 1 base short, with 7 bases between. CDR3 loop: CSVVGQNTEAFF. In DNA form, the CDR3 reads TGCAGCGTTGTGGGACAGAACACTGAAGCTTTCTTT. The complete variable domain, with remaining parts taken from reference TRBV29-1 and TRBJ1-1, reads SAVISQKPSRDICQRGTSLTIQCQVDSQVTMMFWYRQQPGQSLTLIATANQGSEATYESGFVIDKFPISRPNLTFSTLTVSNMSPEDSSIYLCSVVGQNTEAFFGQGTRLTVV.

This clone was recorded once. V gene TRBV9 combines with J gene TRBJ1-2; 9 bases map to TRBD1. This CDR3 has 16 amino acids. CDR1 and CDR2 (germline): SGDLS, YYNGEE. The V gene end was trimmed by 4 bases and the J gene end by 4 bases; junction bases not matched to a gene: 11. The CDR3 spells CASSPRWTGAIYGYTF. CDR3 DNA sequence: TGTGCCAGCAGCCCCCGGTGGACAGGGGCGATCTATGGCTACACCTTC. Full variable domain (missing parts from reference TRBV9 and TRBJ1-2): DSGVTQTPKHLITATGQRVTLRCSPRSGDLSVYWYQQSLDQGLQFLIQYYNGEERAKGNILERFSAQQFPDLHSELNLSSLELGDSALYFCASSPRWTGAIYGYTFGSGTRLTVV.

DNA for the CDR3: TGTGCCAGCAGCCACAGTTCTGCGGGGGCCCATCGTGAGCAGTACGTC. Protein sequence: CASSHSSAGAHREQYV. This chain joins TRBV3-1 (or the pseudogene TRBV3-2) and TRBJ2-7; D might be TRBD2 (7 bases). CDR3 length: 16 amino acids. Looked up from germline, CDR1 is LGHDT and CDR2 is YNNKEL (reference sequence). With 3 bases removed from V and 7 bases from J, the gap between germline ends came to 22 bases.

V is TRBV7-9 and J is TRBJ2-3, with TRBD1 as a possible D gene (6 bases). This CDR3 region has 15 residues. Trimming took 2 bases from V and 0 from J, leaving 9 bases between them. Germline CDR1 and CDR2: SEHNR and FQNEAQ (reference sequence). In DNA form, the CDR3 reads TGTGCCAGCAGCTTAAGACAGGCTAGCACAGATACGCAGTATTTT. Its translation: CASSLRQASTDTQYF.

The chain links TRBV29-1 to TRBJ2-1; 8 bases agree with TRBD1. Looked up from germline, CDR1 is SQVTM and CDR2 is ANQGSEA. The CDR3 is made up of 15 amino acids. Trimming at V came to 2 bases and at J to 5 bases, leaving 8 bases not matched to a gene. The CDR3 region has the DNA TGCAGCGTTGAAAGATGGCAGGGGGCGAACAATGAGCAGTTCTTC. It is translated as CSVERWQGANNEQFF.

This clone has a single count. The chain has TRBV19 and TRBJ2-1, with D maybe TRBD1 (6 bases). Trimming took 5 bases from V and 7 from J, leaving 18 bases between them. This CDR3 has 15 amino acids. CDR1 and CDR2 from the germline V gene are LNHDA and SQIVND (reference sequence). The CDR3 is CASSPNRVRSNEQFF. CDR3 in DNA: TGTGCCAGTAGTCCAAACAGGGTTCGGAGTAATGAGCAGTTCTTC. Complete variable domain (other parts from reference TRBV19 and TRBJ2-1): DGGITQSPKYLFRKEGQNVTLSCEQNLNHDAMYWYRQDPGQGLRLIYYSQIVNDFQKGDIAEGYSVSREKKESFPLTVTSAQKNPTAFYLCASSPNRVRSNEQFFGPGTRLTVL.

The chain uses TRBV9 and TRBJ1-1, with TRBD1 identical over 7 bases. Per germline, CDR1 SGDLS and CDR2 YYNGEE. V shed 3 bases, J shed 0 bases, and the junction held 8 bases outside the gene matches. The CDR3 totals 16 residues. Here the CDR3 reads CASSGRGDRLNTEAFF. The CDR3 DNA is TGTGCCAGCAGCGGAAGAGGGGACAGACTGAACACTGAAGCTTTCTTT.

The J gene is TRBJ2-2, the V gene TRBV3-1 (or the pseudogene TRBV3-2); TRBD1 might be the D (6 bases). CDR3 size: 16 residues. V was cut by 4 bases and J by 5 bases, with 17 bases left in between. Germline V gene sequence: CDR1 LGHDT, CDR2 YNNKEL (reference sequence). The CDR3 bases are TGTGCCAGCAGCCTTAGGTTGCGACAGGTTACCGGGGAGCTGTTTTTT. Translating it yields CASSLRLRQVTGELFF.

The chain couples TRBV7-9 to TRBJ2-5, with 9 bases identical to TRBD2. The J segment lost 4 bases and the V segment lost 1 base, leaving 1 base of the junction unmatched. The germline V gene has CDR1 SEHNR and CDR2 FQNEAQ (reference sequence). The CDR3 spans 14 residues. CDR3 sequence reads: CASSLGLAAETQYF. CDR3 in DNA: TGTGCCAGCAGCTTAGGACTAGCGGCAGAGACCCAGTACTTC.

The chain has TRBV7-2 and TRBJ1-1; no definite D call. Deletions cut 6 bases from V and 3 bases from J, with 11 bases between. The CDR3 loop spans 13 amino acids. The V gene's germline CDR1 is SGHTA and CDR2 FQGNSA. The CDR3: CASSFSGDTEAFF. The CDR3 nucleotides are TGTGCCAGCAGTTTCAGCGGGGACACTGAAGCTTTCTTT. Complete variable domain (other parts from reference TRBV7-2 and TRBJ1-1): GAGVSQSPSNKVTEKGKDVELRCDPISGHTALYWYRQSLGQGLEFLIYFQGNSAPDKSGLPSDRFSAERTGGSVSTLTIQRTQQEDSAVYLCASSFSGDTEAFFGQGTRLTVV.